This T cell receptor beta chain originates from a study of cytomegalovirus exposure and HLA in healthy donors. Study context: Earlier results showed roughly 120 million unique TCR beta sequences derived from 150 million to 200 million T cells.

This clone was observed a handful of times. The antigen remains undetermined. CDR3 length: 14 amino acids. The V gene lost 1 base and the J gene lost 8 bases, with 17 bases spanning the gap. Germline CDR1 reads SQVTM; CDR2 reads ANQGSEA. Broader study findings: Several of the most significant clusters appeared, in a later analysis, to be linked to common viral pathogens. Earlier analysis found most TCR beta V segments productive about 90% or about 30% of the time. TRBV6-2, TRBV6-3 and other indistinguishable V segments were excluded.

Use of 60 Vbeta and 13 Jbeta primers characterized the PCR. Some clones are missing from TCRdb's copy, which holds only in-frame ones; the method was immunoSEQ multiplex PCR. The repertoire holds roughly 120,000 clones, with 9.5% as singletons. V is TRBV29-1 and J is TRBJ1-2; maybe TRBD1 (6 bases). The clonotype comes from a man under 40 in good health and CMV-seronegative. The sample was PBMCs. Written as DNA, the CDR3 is TGCAGCGTTGAAGTCACCAGGGGTACATCCGGCTACACCTTC. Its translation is CSVEVTRGTSGYTF.